This T cell receptor beta chain was recovered during a study of blood T cells in healthy people across ages (dated by TCRdb to between 2015 and 2017). With regard to the full study: In model experiments, roughly one uniquely barcoded TCR beta cDNA molecule per two T cells was captured by template switching. To avoid experimental bias, donors of different ages were randomly spread across the sequencing lanes. Using deep sequencing normalized with unique cDNA molecular identifiers, the study measured how TCR beta repertoire diversity changes with age. Donors were grouped into four age groups: young (average approximately 16 years), middle-aged (around 39), aged (around 66) and long-lived (less than 85). Two additional independent replicas of 1 million unique cDNA reads from the same blood draw were analyzed for two donors (one aged 18 to 30 and one aged 80 or older).

Library preparation employed 5' RACE. TCRdb shows the sequencer as Illumina HiSeq 2500. The second PCR ran for about 6 to 12 cycles and used a J-beta primer mix along with a sample-barcoded 5' primer. A template-switch 5' adaptor carrying 12 random nucleotides introduced a unique molecular identifier onto each TCR beta cDNA molecule. Each sample yielded at least 2.5 million CDR3-containing paired-end reads. All of the RNA was converted into first-strand cDNA using the Mint cDNA synthesis kit, with a TRBC-specific oligonucleotide serving as the primer. All cDNA was treated with uracil-DNA glycosylase and then went through a first 18-cycle PCR with the universal primers M1SS and BC2_uni_R. In the original analysis: For normalization, 1 million high-quality reads were randomly selected from each sample, with every read carrying a distinct molecular identifier. Reads with shared molecular identifiers were discarded instead of being binned into consensus sequences. MiTCR, set to a Q25 quality threshold and the strictest error-elimination algorithm, was used for CDR3 identification, clonotype clustering and error correction. A nonparametric unseen species model using Euler transformation provided a lower-bound estimate of total TCR beta diversity. The public reads were reanalyzed by TCRdb: fastp trimming at Q25, MiXCR alignment, in-frame beta chains only. When rows share a CDR3 protein, they turn into one entry using the most common DNA and genes. TCRdb, rather than the study authors, made the V and J calls. This sample lists hundreds of thousands of distinct CDR3 sequences; 58% were detected once. The ten biggest clones cover 20% to 25% of the sample.

Deletion took 2 bases off V and 3 bases off J, with a span of 5 bases between the germline ends. The CDR3 contains 13 residues, cysteine and phenylalanine counted. Only the CDR3 region is kept as DNA, spanning 39 bases read in frame from base 1. Per the germline V gene (reference sequence), MNHEY is the CDR1 and SMNVEV is the CDR2. Many counts were recorded for this clonotype. No cognate antigen has been identified for it. Qualities for individual bases were not recorded, and no much larger clone is one base off. Systemically healthy Caucasian individuals from Russia, around 39 in total and aged about 6 to 100 years, were included as donors. About 10 milliliters of peripheral blood were collected from each donor into EDTA-treated Vacutainer tubes. PBMCs were isolated by Ficoll-Paque density-gradient centrifugation, with at least 6 million obtained per sample. Trizol reagent was used to extract total RNA from PBMCs, with at least 6 micrograms per sample. The percentages of naive CD45RAhigh/CD27high T cells were determined by flow cytometry on a PBMC aliquot from every donor.

The research as a whole found: Compared with the aged group, the long-lived group had more naive CD4+ T cells, fewer expanded clones and increased TCR diversity, suggesting age selection. A strong correlation was found between observed TCR beta diversity and the percentage of naive T cells measured by flow cytometry. Observed TCR beta diversity per million T cells fell roughly linearly with age, and a significant reduction was already apparent by age around 39. Estimates of total diversity from one million sequenced T cells were regarded as lower bounds and underestimates. Because the CMV infection status of the donors was unknown, age-related changes in expanded clonotypes may potentially have been confounded. Bulk unsorted PBMC profiling prevented conclusive comparison of naive and antigen-experienced compartments.

Sequencing used blood. The receptor comes from a man aged 25-40 years in good health. This chain joins TRBV27 to TRBJ2-1; the D gene cannot be resolved reliably. The CDR3 in this case is CASSLNFYNEQFF. The sequenced DNA is TGTGCCAGCAGTTTAAACTTCTACAATGAGCAGTTCTTC.